This TCR beta chain comes out of a study of T cells in Graves' hyperthyroidism and ophthalmopathy. This clonotype has at least ten counts. The antigen is undetermined. The CDR3 regions of TCR beta were amplified from RNA transcripts. When the TCR CDR3 underwent first-round RT-PCR, the HTBI primer set was used. TCRdb re-derived calls from the multiplex PCR reads in MiXCR, one entry per CDR3 protein. The sample lists about 280,000 distinct CDR3 sequences, around a quarter occurring once. General study results and limits: In blood, most of the thyroid clonotypes expanded above 0.001 were also present.

Fresh 10 ml peripheral blood yielded PBMCs. V lost 5 bases, J lost 1 base, and 9 bases lay in between. The CDR3 consists of 14 residues. Germline lookup yields CDR1 SGHVS and CDR2 FQNEAQ. This chain joins TRBV7-8 and TRBJ2-4; D is unresolved. The sequenced sample was blood. The sequence was obtained from a man aged 35 to 55 with Graves' hyperthyroidism that later progressed to Graves' ophthalmopathy. CDR3 protein: CASSPLVAKNIQYF. Written as DNA, the CDR3 is TGTGCCAGCAGCCCGTTGGTGGCCAAAAACATTCAGTACTTC.